The TCR beta chain described here comes from a study of cytomegalovirus exposure and HLA in healthy donors. The CDR3 totals 16 residues. Germline assignment: CDR1 SGDLS and CDR2 YYNGEE. The junction had 10 bases not matched to a gene; V was cut back by 4 bases and J by 2 bases. Comments on this clone: Its antigen is not known.

Whole-study results and caveats: There were reportedly fewer N-insertions in an Asian-associated ancestry cluster than the approximately 670-donor mean, in a later analysis.

The PCR used 60 Vbeta and 13 Jbeta primers. Here immunoSEQ multiplex PCR was the method, and the copy in TCRdb shows in-frame clones only, minus some. The data hold approximately 51,000 clones, with about 70% observed a single time. The rearrangement uses TRBV9 and TRBJ2-3; 7 positions agree with TRBD2. The material sequenced was PBMCs. The clonotype originates from a young man in good health and CMV-seronegative. The CDR3 DNA sequence: TGTGCCAGCAGCCCCCCCTCGGGACTACCCACAGATACGCAGTATTTT. This encodes CASSPPSGLPTDTQYF.